These 20 T cell receptor beta chains share one sample of origin, sequenced in a study of patients and donors after allogeneic stem cell transplantation. MiXCR, applied by TCRdb to the RT-PCR reads, yields one record per CDR3 protein. The table shows hundreds of thousands of distinct CDR3 sequences, with 16% occurring only once. Sample: blood, either unsorted or a sorted T cell fraction (not recorded which). Receptors were obtained from a human donor who was either an allogeneic HSCT recipient or a stem cell or donor lymphocyte infusion donor (not recorded which). It is not recorded whose cells these are; they may come from a transplant donor.

The rearrangement uses TRBV19 and TRBJ2-3, with D possibly TRBD2 on 6 matching bases. Between the trimmed V and J ends, which lost 5 bases and 0 bases, there was a span of 15 bases. CDR1 LNHDA and CDR2 SQIVND come from the germline V gene (reference sequence). This CDR3 has 16 amino acids. In nucleotides, the CDR3 is TGTGCCAGTAGTTTAACCGCGGGATTTAGCACAGATACGCAGTATTTT. Translation: CASSLTAGFSTDTQYF. Full variable domain (rest looked up from reference TRBV19 and TRBJ2-3): DGGITQSPKYLFRKEGQNVTLSCEQNLNHDAMYWYRQDPGQGLRLIYYSQIVNDFQKGDIAEGYSVSREKKESFPLTVTSAQKNPTAFYLCASSLTAGFSTDTQYFGPGTRLTVL.

The chain has TRBV4-3 and TRBJ2-5, with D possibly TRBD1 on 6 matching bases. CDR1 is LGHNA and CDR2 is YSLEER in the germline V gene. V lost 0 bases, J lost 4 bases, and 12 bases lay in between. The length of the CDR3 is 15 residues. CDR3 amino acids: CASSQEGRGTETQYF. The DNA of the CDR3 is TGCGCCAGCAGCCAAGAGGGAAGGGGGACAGAGACCCAGTACTTC.

This clonotype has ten or more counts. The V call is TRBV20-1, the J call TRBJ2-3, with D possibly TRBD2 on 7 matching bases. CDR3 length: 17 amino acids. Per germline, CDR1 DFQATT and CDR2 SNEGSKA (reference sequence). Trimming took off 0 bases at V and 2 bases at J, with 18 bases between the two ends. CDR3 sequence reads: CSARDRRFGGLTDTQYF. The CDR3 nucleotides read TGCAGTGCTAGAGATCGAAGATTCGGGGGGCTCACAGATACGCAGTATTTT.

There are many counts of this clonotype. The chain combines TRBV11-1 with TRBJ2-1, with 9 bases matching TRBD2. J lost 1 base, V lost 0 bases, and 7 bases had no gene match. Germline loops: CDR1 SGHAT, CDR2 FQDESV (reference sequence). This CDR3 region has 18 residues. DNA of the CDR3: TGTGCCAGCAGCTTAGCGATTGCTAGCGGGAATTCCTACAATGAGCAGTTCTTC. Amino acid sequence: CASSLAIASGNSYNEQFF.

The rearrangement uses TRBV5-1 and TRBJ1-6, with D unresolved. The CDR3 runs to 12 residues. From germline, CDR1 is SGHRS and CDR2 YFSETQ. The ends were cut back, 8 bases at V and 7 bases at J, with 10 bases in the middle. DNA of the CDR3: TGCGCCAGTCGGGTTGACAATTCACCCCTCCACTTT. Protein sequence: CASRVDNSPLHF. The entire variable domain, with the rest obtained from reference TRBV5-1 and TRBJ1-6, is as follows: KAGVTQTPRYLIKTRGQQVTLSCSPISGHRSVSWYQQTPGQGLQFLFEYFSETQRNKGNFPGRFSGRQFSNSRSEMNVSTLELGDSALYLCASRVDNSPLHFGNGTRLTVT.

This clonotype was counted only a few times. The rearrangement uses TRBV20-1 and TRBJ2-3; 12 bases line up with TRBD2. Germline CDR1 is DFQATT and CDR2 is SNEGSKA (reference sequence). This CDR3 is built from 16 residues. Trimming cost V 3 bases and J 4 bases; bases outside gene matches: 8. The CDR3 coding sequence is TGCAGTGCTAGTCCGCTAGCGGGGGGGGCCGCAGATACGCAGTATTTT. It is translated as CSASPLAGGAADTQYF.

This clonotype was counted at least ten times. The V and J genes are TRBV5-1 and TRBJ2-7, with a weak D call TRBD1 (6 bases). V gave up 4 bases and J gave up 5 bases, with 19 bases separating them. The CDR3 has 15 amino acids. Germline V gene sequence: CDR1 SGHRS, CDR2 YFSETQ. CDR3 DNA sequence: TGCGCCAGCAGCGCCGGGACACCTCCCCGCGACGAGCAGTACTTC. Protein sequence: CASSAGTPPRDEQYF.

This clonotype appeared many times. For the CDR3, the DNA is TGTGCCAGCAGCCAAGAGACAGGGGGTCGAGGGGAGCTGTTTTTT. Translated, it gives CASSQETGGRGELFF. V is TRBV4-2 and J is TRBJ2-2; 9 positions agree with TRBD1. The germline gives CDR1 LGHNA, CDR2 YNFKEQ. The CDR3 covers 15 residues. V shed 0 bases and J 8 bases; nucleotides not matched to a gene: 4.

This clonotype was counted ten times or more. This chain joins TRBV24-1 and TRBJ2-1; TRBD1 agrees at 9 bases. This CDR3 has 16 amino acids. Looked up from germline, CDR1 is KGHDR and CDR2 is SFDVKD. With V trimmed by 4 bases and J by 6 bases, 9 bases remained unmatched. The CDR3 sequence: CATSEWGQGDSNEQFF. CDR3 bases: TGTGCCACCAGTGAGTGGGGACAGGGTGATAGCAATGAGCAGTTCTTC.

The rearrangement links TRBV29-1 to TRBJ2-1; the D gene is possibly TRBD2 (5 bases). The germline gives CDR1 SQVTM, CDR2 ANQGSEA. The V end lost 2 bases, the J end lost 6 bases, and 11 bases lay between the germline ends. The CDR3 has 13 amino acids. The CDR3 DNA reads as TGCAGCGTTGAACCTAGCAGTAGCAATGAGCAGTTCTTC. Its protein product is CSVEPSSSNEQFF.

This clonotype occurred a few times. This sequence joins TRBV5-1 and TRBJ1-2; 7 positions agree with TRBD1. The CDR3 runs to 13 residues. The germline CDR1 and CDR2 sequences are SGHRS and YFSETQ. V was pared by 4 bases and J by 2 bases, with 2 bases of the junction left unmatched. The CDR3 sequence: CASSDRANYGYTF. The DNA of the CDR3 is TGCGCCAGCAGCGACAGGGCCAACTATGGCTACACCTTC.

The chain is built from TRBV20-1 and TRBJ1-2; D remains ambiguous. The germline V gene encodes CDR1 DFQATT and CDR2 SNEGSKA (reference sequence). The length of the CDR3 is 12 residues. The V and J ends lost 0 bases and 6 bases respectively, with 8 bases between them. CDR3: CSARDNENGYTF. The CDR3 nucleotides are TGCAGTGCTAGAGATAACGAGAATGGCTACACCTTC.

In its sample, this clonotype was seen a few times. The gene calls are TRBV11-2 and TRBJ1-2; no clear D gene. V lost 4 bases and J lost 8, with 17 bases in between. Germline V CDR1 and CDR2: SGHAT, FQNNGV. The length of the CDR3 is 14 residues. This chain's CDR3 is CASSSPWTEIGYTF. The DNA of the CDR3 is TGTGCCAGCAGCTCCCCGTGGACGGAAATAGGCTACACCTTC. Together with reference TRBV11-2 and TRBJ1-2, the CDR3 gives the full variable domain: EAGVAQSPRYKIIEKRQSVAFWCNPISGHATLYWYQQILGQGPKLLIQFQNNGVVDDSQLPKDRFSAERLKGVDSTLKIQPAKLEDSAVYLCASSSPWTEIGYTFGSGTRLTVV.

This clonotype has just a few counts. The chain employs TRBV11-1 and TRBJ2-7, with 7 bases that match TRBD1. The CDR3 sequence is 14 residues long. V gave up 4 bases and J gave up 4 bases; unmatched junction bases: 7. CDR1 and CDR2 (germline): SGHAT, FQDESV (reference sequence). CDR3 DNA: TGTGCCAGCAGCTCGGGGACAGCCTGGTACGAGCAGTACTTC. Translation gives CASSSGTAWYEQYF.

As for this clonotype: One junction end does not reproduce the germline sequence, and a read error may be involved. The chain uses TRBV4-2 and TRBJ2-1; weak D call: TRBD2 (6 bases). Per germline, CDR1 LGHNA and CDR2 YNFKEQ. This CDR3 has 16 residues. CDR3 residues: CASGQRGLAPDNEQFF. CDR3 DNA: TGTGCCAGCGGCCAAAGAGGGCTAGCGCCCGACAATGAGCAGTTCTTC.

V is TRBV2 and J is TRBJ2-2, with 7 bases that match TRBD1. Trimming took 11 bases from V and 3 from J; bases not matched to a gene: 6. CDR1 and CDR2 (germline): SNHLY, FYNNEI. The CDR3 sequence is 13 residues long. The CDR3 region is CAQLGGDTGELFF. The CDR3 DNA reads TGTGCCCAGTTAGGGGGCGACACCGGGGAGCTGTTTTTT.

The chain links TRBV5-5 to TRBJ2-3, with 9 bases matching TRBD2. The J segment lost 1 base and the V segment lost 5 bases, leaving 14 bases of the junction unmatched. The CDR3 runs to 18 residues. The V gene's germline CDR1 is SGHKS and CDR2 YYEKEE (reference sequence). The CDR3 is CASRAGRSGRFGTDTQYF. CDR3 sequence (DNA): TGTGCCAGCAGGGCGGGGCGTAGCGGGAGATTTGGCACAGATACGCAGTATTTT. The variable domain in full, completed from reference TRBV5-5 and TRBJ2-3, reads DAGVTQSPTHLIKTRGQQVTLRCSPISGHKSVSWYQQVLGQGPQFIFQYYEKEERGRGNFPDRFSARQFPNYSSELNVNALLLGDSALYLCASRAGRSGRFGTDTQYFGPGTRLTVL.

The chain couples TRBV20-1 to TRBJ2-1, with 9 bases lining up with TRBD2. Germline assignment: CDR1 DFQATT and CDR2 SNEGSKA (reference sequence). Trimming cost V 1 base and J 6 bases; bases outside gene matches: 7. The CDR3 runs to 15 residues. CDR3 bases: TGCAGTGCTAGAGCTGGGACTAGCTTCTCCAATGAGCAGTTCTTC. The encoded protein is CSARAGTSFSNEQFF.

There are a few counts of this clonotype. The CDR3 DNA follows: TGTGCCAGCAGCACCGGACGGAAGGGAGGAGTAACTAATGAAAAACTGTTTTTT. It specifies CASSTGRKGGVTNEKLFF. This chain joins TRBV5-5 and TRBJ1-4; D gene uncertain. The ends were cut back, 4 bases at V and 1 base at J, with 20 bases in the middle. The CDR3 has 18 amino acids. The germline V gene encodes CDR1 SGHKS and CDR2 YYEKEE (reference sequence).

This clonotype has only one observation. The CDR3 here is CASSYAGTSGLTGELFF. The CDR3 bases are TGTGCCAGCAGCTACGCCGGGACTAGCGGGCTCACCGGGGAGCTGTTTTTT. This rearrangement joins TRBV13 to TRBJ2-2, with 12 bases fitting TRBD2. V dropped 4 bases and J dropped 4; count of bases not matched to a gene: 7. CDR1 PRHDT and CDR2 FYEKMQ come from the germline V gene (reference sequence). The CDR3 covers 17 residues.